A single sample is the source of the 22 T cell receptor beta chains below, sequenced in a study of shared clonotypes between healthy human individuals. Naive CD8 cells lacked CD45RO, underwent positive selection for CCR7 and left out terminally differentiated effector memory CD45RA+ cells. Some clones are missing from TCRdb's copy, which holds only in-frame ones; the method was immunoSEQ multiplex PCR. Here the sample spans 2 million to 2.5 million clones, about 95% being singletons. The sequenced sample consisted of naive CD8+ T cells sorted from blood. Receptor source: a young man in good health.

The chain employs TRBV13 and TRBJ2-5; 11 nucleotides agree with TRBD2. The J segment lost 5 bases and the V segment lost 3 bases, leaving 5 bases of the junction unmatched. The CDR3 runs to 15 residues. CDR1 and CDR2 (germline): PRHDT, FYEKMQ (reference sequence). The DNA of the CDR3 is TGTGCCAGCAGCTTTCTAGCGGGGGGTTACGAGACCCAGTACTTC. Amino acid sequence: CASSFLAGGYETQYF. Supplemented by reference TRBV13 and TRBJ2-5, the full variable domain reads AAGVIQSPRHLIKEKRETATLKCYPIPRHDTVYWYQQGPGQDPQFLISFYEKMQSDKGSIPDRFSAQQFSDYHSELNMSSLELGDSALYFCASSFLAGGYETQYFGPGTRLLVL.

The CDR3 nucleotides are TGTGCCAGCAGTTCGGGTCTGAACTACGAGCAGTACTTC. Protein sequence: CASSSGLNYEQYF. This chain uses TRBV6-5 with TRBJ2-7; D remains unclear. The CDR3 consists of 13 residues. V lost 4 bases and J lost 3, with 10 bases in between. Germline V lookup: CDR1 MNHEY, CDR2 SVGAGI.

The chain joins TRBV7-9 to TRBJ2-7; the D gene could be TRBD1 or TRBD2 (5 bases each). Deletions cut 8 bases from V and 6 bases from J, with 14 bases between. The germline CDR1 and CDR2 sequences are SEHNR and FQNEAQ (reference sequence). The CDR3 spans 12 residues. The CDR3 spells CASEAEGREQYF. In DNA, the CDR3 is TGTGCCAGCGAGGCAGAGGGGCGCGAGCAGTACTTC.

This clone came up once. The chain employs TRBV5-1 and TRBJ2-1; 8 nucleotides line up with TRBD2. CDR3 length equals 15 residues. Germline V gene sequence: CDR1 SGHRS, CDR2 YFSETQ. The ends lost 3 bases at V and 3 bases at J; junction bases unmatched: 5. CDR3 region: CASSWSGGLYNEQFF. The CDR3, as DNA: TGCGCCAGCAGCTGGAGCGGGGGTCTCTACAATGAGCAGTTCTTC.

The CDR3, as DNA: TGTGCCAGCACGGATCCAGGGACCTACTACGAGCAGTACTTC. Amino acids: CASTDPGTYYEQYF. The chain carries TRBV28 and TRBJ2-7; either TRBD1 or TRBD2 may supply D (5 bases each). The V gene lost 7 bases and the J gene lost 3 bases, with 16 bases spanning the gap. Germline V gives CDR1 MDHEN, CDR2 SYDVKM. This CDR3 region has 14 residues.

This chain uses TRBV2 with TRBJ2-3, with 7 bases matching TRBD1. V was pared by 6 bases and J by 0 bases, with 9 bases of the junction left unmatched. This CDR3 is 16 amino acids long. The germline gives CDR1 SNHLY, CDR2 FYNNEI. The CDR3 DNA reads TGTGCCAGCAGGTACGACAGGGATTCTAGCACAGATACGCAGTATTTT. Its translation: CASRYDRDSSTDTQYF.

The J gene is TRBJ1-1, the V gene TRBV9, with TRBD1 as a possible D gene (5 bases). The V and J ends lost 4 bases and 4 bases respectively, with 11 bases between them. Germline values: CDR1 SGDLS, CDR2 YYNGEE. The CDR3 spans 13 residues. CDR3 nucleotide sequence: TGTGCCAGCAGCCACGGGGGGGGCACTGAAGCTTTCTTT. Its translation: CASSHGGGTEAFF.

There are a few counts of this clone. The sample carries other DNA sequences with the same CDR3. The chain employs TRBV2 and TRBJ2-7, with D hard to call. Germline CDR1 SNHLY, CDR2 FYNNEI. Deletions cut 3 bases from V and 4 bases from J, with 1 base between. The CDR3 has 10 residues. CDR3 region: CASSEYEQYF. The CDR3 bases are TGTGCCAGCAGTGAGTACGAGCAGTACTTC.

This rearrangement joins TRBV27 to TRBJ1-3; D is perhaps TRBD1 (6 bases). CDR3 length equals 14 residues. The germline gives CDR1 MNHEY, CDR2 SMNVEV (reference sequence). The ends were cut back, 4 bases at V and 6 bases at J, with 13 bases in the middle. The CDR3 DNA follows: TGTGCCAGCAGTTCCCTGCAGGGGTCAAACACCATATATTTT. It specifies CASSSLQGSNTIYF.

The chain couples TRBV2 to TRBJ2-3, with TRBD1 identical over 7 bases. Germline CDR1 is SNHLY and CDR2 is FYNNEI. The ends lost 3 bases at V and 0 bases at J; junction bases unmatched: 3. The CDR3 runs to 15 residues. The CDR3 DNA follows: TGTGCCAGCAGTGAGGGACAGAGTAGCACAGATACGCAGTATTTT. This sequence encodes CASSEGQSSTDTQYF.

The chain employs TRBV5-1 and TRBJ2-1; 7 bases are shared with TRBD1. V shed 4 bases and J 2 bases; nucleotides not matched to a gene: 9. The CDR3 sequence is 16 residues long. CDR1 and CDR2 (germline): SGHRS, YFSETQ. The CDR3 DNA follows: TGCGCCAGCAGCATTGAAACTGACAGGGCCTACAATGAGCAGTTCTTC. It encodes CASSIETDRAYNEQFF.

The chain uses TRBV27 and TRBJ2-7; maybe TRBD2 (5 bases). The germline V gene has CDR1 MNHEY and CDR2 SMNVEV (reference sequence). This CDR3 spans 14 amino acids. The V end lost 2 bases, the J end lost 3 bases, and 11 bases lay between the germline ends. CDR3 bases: TGTGCCAGCAGTTTAAAGGGAGCATACTACGAGCAGTACTTC. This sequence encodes CASSLKGAYYEQYF.

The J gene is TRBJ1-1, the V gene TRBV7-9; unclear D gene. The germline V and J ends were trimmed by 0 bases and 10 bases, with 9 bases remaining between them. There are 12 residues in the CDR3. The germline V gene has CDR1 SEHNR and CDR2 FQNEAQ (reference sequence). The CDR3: CASSLAEDSAFF. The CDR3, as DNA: TGTGCCAGCAGCTTAGCGGAAGACTCAGCTTTCTTT.

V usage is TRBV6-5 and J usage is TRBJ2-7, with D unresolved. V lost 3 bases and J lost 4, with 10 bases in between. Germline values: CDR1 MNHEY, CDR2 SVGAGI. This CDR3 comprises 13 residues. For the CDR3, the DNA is TGTGCCAGCAGTTATGGTGGAGAATACGAGCAGTACTTC. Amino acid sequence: CASSYGGEYEQYF.

The CDR3 DNA reads TGTGCCATCAGTGAACGGGCGGCAAGTTACAATGAGCAGTTCTTC. This sequence encodes CAISERAASYNEQFF. The chain couples TRBV10-3 to TRBJ2-1, with no clear D. The germline gives CDR1 ENHRY, CDR2 SYGVKD. Trimming removed 3 bases at V and 4 bases at J, with 13 bases between. CDR3 size: 15 residues.

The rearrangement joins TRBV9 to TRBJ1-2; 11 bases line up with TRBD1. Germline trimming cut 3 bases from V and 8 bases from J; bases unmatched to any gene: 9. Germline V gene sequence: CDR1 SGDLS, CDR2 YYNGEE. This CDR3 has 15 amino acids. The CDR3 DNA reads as TGTGCCAGCAGCGGGCAGGACAGGGGGCTTCGGGGCTACACCTTC. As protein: CASSGQDRGLRGYTF.

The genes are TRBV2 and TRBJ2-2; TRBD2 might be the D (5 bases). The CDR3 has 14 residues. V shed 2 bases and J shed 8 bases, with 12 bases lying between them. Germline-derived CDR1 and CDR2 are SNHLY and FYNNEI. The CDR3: CASSEYGKGGELFF. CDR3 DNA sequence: TGTGCCAGCAGTGAATACGGGAAGGGAGGGGAGCTGTTTTTT.

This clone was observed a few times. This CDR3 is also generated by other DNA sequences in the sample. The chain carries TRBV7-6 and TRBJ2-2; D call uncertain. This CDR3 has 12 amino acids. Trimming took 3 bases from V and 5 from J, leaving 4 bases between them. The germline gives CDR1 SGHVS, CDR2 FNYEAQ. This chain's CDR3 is CASSLGTGELFF. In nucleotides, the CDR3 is TGTGCCAGCAGCTTGGGGACCGGGGAGCTGTTTTTT.

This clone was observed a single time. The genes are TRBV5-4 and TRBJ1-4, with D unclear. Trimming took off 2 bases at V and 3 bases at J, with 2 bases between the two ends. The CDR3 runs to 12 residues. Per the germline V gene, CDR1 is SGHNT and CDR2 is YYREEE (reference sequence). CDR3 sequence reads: CASSFSNEKLFF. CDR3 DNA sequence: TGTGCCAGCAGCTTTTCTAATGAAAAACTGTTTTTT.

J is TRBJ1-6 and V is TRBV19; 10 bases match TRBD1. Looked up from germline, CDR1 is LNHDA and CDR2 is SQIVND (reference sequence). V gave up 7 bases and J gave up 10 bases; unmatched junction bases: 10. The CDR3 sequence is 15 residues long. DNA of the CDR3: TGTGCCAGTACGGGAGGGACAGGGGTGCAATCACCCCTCCACTTT. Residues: CASTGGTGVQSPLHF.

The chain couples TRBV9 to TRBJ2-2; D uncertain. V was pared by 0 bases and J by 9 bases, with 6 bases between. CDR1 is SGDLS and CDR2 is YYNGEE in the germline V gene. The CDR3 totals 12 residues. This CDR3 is CASSVGMRELFF. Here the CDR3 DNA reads TGTGCCAGCAGCGTAGGGATGAGGGAGCTGTTTTTT. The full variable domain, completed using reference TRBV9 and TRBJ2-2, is DSGVTQTPKHLITATGQRVTLRCSPRSGDLSVYWYQQSLDQGLQFLIQYYNGEERAKGNILERFSAQQFPDLHSELNLSSLELGDSALYFCASSVGMRELFFGEGSRLTVL.

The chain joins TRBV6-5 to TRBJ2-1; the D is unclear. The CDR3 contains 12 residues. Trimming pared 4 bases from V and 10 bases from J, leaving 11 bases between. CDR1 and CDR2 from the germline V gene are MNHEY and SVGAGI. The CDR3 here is CASSSSLREQFF. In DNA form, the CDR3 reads TGTGCCAGCAGTTCTAGTTTAAGGGAGCAGTTCTTC.